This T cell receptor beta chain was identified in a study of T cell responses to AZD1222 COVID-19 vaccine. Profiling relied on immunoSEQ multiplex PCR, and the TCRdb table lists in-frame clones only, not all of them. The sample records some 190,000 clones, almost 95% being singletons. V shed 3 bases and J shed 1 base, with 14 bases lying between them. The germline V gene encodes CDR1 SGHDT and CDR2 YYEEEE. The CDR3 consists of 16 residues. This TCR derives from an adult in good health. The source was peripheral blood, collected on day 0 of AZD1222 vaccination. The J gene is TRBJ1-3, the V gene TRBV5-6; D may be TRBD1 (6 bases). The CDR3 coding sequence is TGTGCCAGCAGCTGGGGGGCTGTCTGGTCTGGAAACACCATATATTTT. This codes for CASSWGAVWSGNTIYF.